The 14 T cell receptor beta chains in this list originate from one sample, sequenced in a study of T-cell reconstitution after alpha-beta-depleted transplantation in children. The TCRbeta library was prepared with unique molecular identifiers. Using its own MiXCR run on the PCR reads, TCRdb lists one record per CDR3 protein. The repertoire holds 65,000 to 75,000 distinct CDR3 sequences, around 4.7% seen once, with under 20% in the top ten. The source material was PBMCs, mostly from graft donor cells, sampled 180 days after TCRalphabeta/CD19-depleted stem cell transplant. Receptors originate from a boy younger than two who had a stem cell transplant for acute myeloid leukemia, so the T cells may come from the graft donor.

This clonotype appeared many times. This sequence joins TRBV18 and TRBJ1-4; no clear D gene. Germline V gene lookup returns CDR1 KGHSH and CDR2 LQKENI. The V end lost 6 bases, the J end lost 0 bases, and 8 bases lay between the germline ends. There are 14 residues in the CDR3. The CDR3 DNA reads TGTGCCAGCTCCTACGGTGCAACTAATGAAAAACTGTTTTTT. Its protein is CASSYGATNEKLFF.

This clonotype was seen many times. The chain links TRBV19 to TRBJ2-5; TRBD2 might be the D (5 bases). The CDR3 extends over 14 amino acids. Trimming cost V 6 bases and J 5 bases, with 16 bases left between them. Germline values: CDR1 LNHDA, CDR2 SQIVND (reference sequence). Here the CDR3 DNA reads TGTGCCAGTAGCCTAGATCCGGGGAGCGAGACCCAGTACTTC. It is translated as CASSLDPGSETQYF.

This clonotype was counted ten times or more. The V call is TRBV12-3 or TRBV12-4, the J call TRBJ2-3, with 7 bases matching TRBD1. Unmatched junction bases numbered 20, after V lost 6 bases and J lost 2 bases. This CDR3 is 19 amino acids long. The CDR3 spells CASRPWDSSPLSLTDTQYF. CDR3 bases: TGTGCCAGCAGGCCCTGGGACAGTAGCCCGTTAAGCCTCACAGATACGCAGTATTTT.

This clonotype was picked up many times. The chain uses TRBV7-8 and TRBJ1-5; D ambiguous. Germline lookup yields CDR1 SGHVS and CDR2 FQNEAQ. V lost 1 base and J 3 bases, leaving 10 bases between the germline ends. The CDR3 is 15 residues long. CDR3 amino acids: CASSLDPGSNQPQHF. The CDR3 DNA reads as TGTGCCAGCAGCTTAGATCCCGGGTCCAATCAGCCCCAGCATTTT. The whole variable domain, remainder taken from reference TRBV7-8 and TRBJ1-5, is GAGVSQSPRYKVAKRGQDVALRCDPISGHVSLFWYQQALGQGPEFLTYFQNEAQLDKSGLPSDRFFAERPEGSVSTLKIQRTQQEDSAVYLCASSLDPGSNQPQHFGDGTRLSIL.

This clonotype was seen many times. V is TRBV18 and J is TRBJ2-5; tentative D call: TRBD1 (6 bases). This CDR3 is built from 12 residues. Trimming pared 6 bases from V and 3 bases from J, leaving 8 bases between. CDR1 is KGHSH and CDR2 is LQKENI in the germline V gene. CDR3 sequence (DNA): TGTGCCAGCTCCAGGGGCGAAGAGACCCAGTACTTC. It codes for CASSRGEETQYF.

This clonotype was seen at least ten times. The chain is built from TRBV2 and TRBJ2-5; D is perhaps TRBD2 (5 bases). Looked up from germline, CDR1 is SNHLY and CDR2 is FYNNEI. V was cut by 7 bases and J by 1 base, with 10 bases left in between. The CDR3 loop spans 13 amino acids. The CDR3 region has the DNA TGTGCCAGCAAAGAACTAGTCCAAGAGACCCAGTACTTC. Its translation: CASKELVQETQYF.

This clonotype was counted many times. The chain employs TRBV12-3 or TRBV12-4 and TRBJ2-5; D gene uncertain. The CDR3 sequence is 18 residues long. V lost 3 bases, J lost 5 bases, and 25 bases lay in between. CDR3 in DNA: TGTGCCAGCAGTTTGATCGATCACTTCCCCCTGGAGAGGGAGACCCAGTACTTC. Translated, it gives CASSLIDHFPLERETQYF.

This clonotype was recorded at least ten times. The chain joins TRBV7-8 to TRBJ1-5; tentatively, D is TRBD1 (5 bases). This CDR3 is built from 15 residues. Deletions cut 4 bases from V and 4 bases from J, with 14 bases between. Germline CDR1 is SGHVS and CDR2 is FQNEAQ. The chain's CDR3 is CASSSGTPLNQPQHF. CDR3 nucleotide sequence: TGTGCCAGCAGCTCCGGGACGCCTCTTAATCAGCCCCAGCATTTT.

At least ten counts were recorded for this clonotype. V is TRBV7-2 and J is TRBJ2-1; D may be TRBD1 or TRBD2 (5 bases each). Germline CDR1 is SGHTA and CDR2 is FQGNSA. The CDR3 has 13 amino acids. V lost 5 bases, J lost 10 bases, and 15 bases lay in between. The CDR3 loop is CASSLERGPEQFF. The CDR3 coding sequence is TGTGCCAGCAGCCTAGAGAGGGGTCCGGAGCAGTTCTTC.

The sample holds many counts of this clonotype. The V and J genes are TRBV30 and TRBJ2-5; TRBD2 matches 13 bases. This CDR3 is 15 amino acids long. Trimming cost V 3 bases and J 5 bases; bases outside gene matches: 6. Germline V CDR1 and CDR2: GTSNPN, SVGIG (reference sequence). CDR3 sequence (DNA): TGTGCCTGGAGCCCTGGACTAGCGGGGGTCGAGACCCAGTACTTC. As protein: CAWSPGLAGVETQYF.

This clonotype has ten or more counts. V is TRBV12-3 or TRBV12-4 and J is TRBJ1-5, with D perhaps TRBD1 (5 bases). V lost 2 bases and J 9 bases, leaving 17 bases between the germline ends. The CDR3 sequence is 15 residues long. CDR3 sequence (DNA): TGTGCCAGCAGTTTAAGCAGGGCAATTATTGGGCCCCAGCATTTT. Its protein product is CASSLSRAIIGPQHF.

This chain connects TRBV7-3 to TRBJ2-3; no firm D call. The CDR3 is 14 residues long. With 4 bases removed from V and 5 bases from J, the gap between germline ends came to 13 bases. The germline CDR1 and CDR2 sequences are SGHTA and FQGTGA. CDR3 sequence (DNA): TGTGCCAGCAGCTCCTACCTCACTGGAGATACGCAGTATTTT. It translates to CASSSYLTGDTQYF.

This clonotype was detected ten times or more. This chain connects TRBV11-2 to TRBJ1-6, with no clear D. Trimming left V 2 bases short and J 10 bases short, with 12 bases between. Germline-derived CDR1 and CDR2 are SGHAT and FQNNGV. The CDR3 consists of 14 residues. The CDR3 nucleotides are TGTGCCAGCAGCTTAACGGGAGGTTCCTCACCCCTCCACTTT. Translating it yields CASSLTGGSSPLHF.

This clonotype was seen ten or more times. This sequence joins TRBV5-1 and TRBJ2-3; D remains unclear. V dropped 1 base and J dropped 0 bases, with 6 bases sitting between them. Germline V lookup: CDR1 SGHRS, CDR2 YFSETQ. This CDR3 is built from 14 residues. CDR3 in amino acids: CASSLRASTDTQYF. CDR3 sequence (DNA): TGCGCCAGCAGCTTGAGGGCTAGCACAGATACGCAGTATTTT.